The rows below give T cell receptor beta chains drawn from one sample of a study of T cell repertoires in cytomegalovirus infection. TCRdb reprocessed the reads with MiXCR, giving one entry per CDR3 protein. In the table there are around 710,000 distinct CDR3 sequences, about 28% of which are singletons. Antigen specificity for these receptors is unknown. The sample in question was cultured CD8+ T cells from PBMCs, obtained from culture after CMV antigen stimulation. Receptors were obtained from a human donor in good health (CMV status not recorded). Some clones in this sample may be carry-over from other donors' samples. The CDR3 runs from the conserved cysteine through the conserved F or W. D genes are given only for firm matches. Part of the rows lack a size; the others show once, few, many or a class for expanded clones.

V gene: TRBV6-6; D gene: .; clone size: .; J gene: TRBJ1-1; CDR3 protein: CANRPGRIEAFF
V gene: TRBV7-9; D gene: TRBD2; clone size: many; J gene: TRBJ2-7; CDR3 protein: CASSLRVASGEDYEQYF
V gene: TRBV27; D gene: .; clone size: few; J gene: TRBJ1-2; CDR3 protein: CASSDSLVNYGYTF
V gene: TRBV10-3; D gene: TRBD1; clone size: .; J gene: TRBJ2-7; CDR3 protein: CAITLDRLSYEQYF
V gene: TRBV7-9; D gene: .; clone size: .; J gene: TRBJ2-7; CDR3 protein: CASSLGRGTSYEQYF
V gene: TRBV2; D gene: .; clone size: .; J gene: TRBJ1-2; CDR3 protein: CASSEGAGMGYGYTF
V gene: TRBV11-2; D gene: TRBD1; clone size: few; J gene: TRBJ1-1; CDR3 protein: CASSSLDRGLAEAFF
V gene: TRBV12-3/TRBV12-4; D gene: .; clone size: few; J gene: TRBJ1-2; CDR3 protein: CASAYSGTNNYGYTF
V gene: TRBV5-5; D gene: TRBD2; clone size: .; J gene: TRBJ2-1; CDR3 protein: CASSITSGNRYEQFF
V gene: TRBV7-9; D gene: .; clone size: many; J gene: TRBJ2-2; CDR3 protein: CASSIAANTGELFF
V gene: TRBV5-1; D gene: .; clone size: few; J gene: TRBJ1-1; CDR3 protein: CASSFSSSPEAFF
V gene: TRBV6-1; D gene: .; clone size: .; J gene: TRBJ2-1; CDR3 protein: CASIQYNEQFF
V gene: TRBV4-3; D gene: .; clone size: .; J gene: TRBJ2-3; CDR3 protein: CASSQVVRTDTQYF
V gene: TRBV11-2; D gene: .; clone size: few; J gene: TRBJ2-3; CDR3 protein: CASSPGETDTQYF
V gene: TRBV7-2; D gene: .; clone size: many; J gene: TRBJ1-2; CDR3 protein: CASSSLGPGYGYTF
V gene: TRBV27; D gene: .; clone size: .; J gene: TRBJ2-1; CDR3 protein: CASSIIPRAYNEQFF
V gene: TRBV28; D gene: TRBD1; clone size: .; J gene: TRBJ2-5; CDR3 protein: CASNLDRGRWEETQYF
V gene: TRBV6-1; D gene: TRBD2; clone size: .; J gene: TRBJ2-3; CDR3 protein: CASSRLTSGATDTQYF
V gene: TRBV7-9; D gene: .; clone size: once; J gene: TRBJ1-1; CDR3 protein: CASCASGSEAFF
V gene: TRBV7-9; D gene: .; clone size: many; J gene: TRBJ1-1; CDR3 protein: CASSDTVEAFF
V gene: TRBV7-6; D gene: .; clone size: .; J gene: TRBJ2-1; CDR3 protein: CAGSKQTNEQFF
V gene: TRBV27; D gene: TRBD2; clone size: .; J gene: TRBJ2-1; CDR3 protein: CASSLLTPRLAGGRYNEQFF
V gene: TRBV7-9; D gene: .; clone size: few; J gene: TRBJ2-1; CDR3 protein: CASSLGAVLSSYNEQFF
V gene: TRBV29-1; D gene: .; clone size: .; J gene: TRBJ2-3; CDR3 protein: CCCDGPHTDTQYF
V gene: TRBV27; D gene: .; clone size: few; J gene: TRBJ1-2; CDR3 protein: CASSPDGVEGDGYTF
V gene: TRBV7-9; D gene: .; clone size: few; J gene: TRBJ1-4; CDR3 protein: CASSLEEGEWSEKLFF
V gene: TRBV27; D gene: .; clone size: once; J gene: TRBJ1-2; CDR3 protein: CASSFLGQSNYGYTF
V gene: TRBV27; D gene: TRBD1; clone size: few; J gene: TRBJ1-2; CDR3 protein: CASTSDRRYGYTF
V gene: TRBV6-1; D gene: .; clone size: .; J gene: TRBJ2-6; CDR3 protein: CASSDVLSGANVLTF
V gene: TRBV18; D gene: .; clone size: .; J gene: TRBJ1-1; CDR3 protein: CASSPVYRPNTEAFF
V gene: TRBV5-6; D gene: .; clone size: few; J gene: TRBJ2-7; CDR3 protein: CASSFSVPTEAYEQYF
V gene: TRBV11-1; D gene: .; clone size: .; J gene: TRBJ2-1; CDR3 protein: CASSLTILRGRNEQFF
V gene: TRBV10-2; D gene: .; clone size: .; J gene: TRBJ1-2; CDR3 protein: CASSPMGTKHGYTF
V gene: TRBV27; D gene: .; clone size: few; J gene: TRBJ1-2; CDR3 protein: CASSTPTEEGYTF
V gene: TRBV4-1; D gene: .; clone size: once; J gene: TRBJ1-4; CDR3 protein: CACGSRGTNEKLFF
V gene: TRBV20-1; D gene: TRBD2; clone size: many; J gene: TRBJ2-1; CDR3 protein: CSARRLAGGPDNEQFF
V gene: TRBV7-9; D gene: .; clone size: few; J gene: TRBJ2-1; CDR3 protein: CASSLEERPYNEQFF
V gene: TRBV5-6; D gene: .; clone size: .; J gene: TRBJ2-7; CDR3 protein: CASSLILTYEQYF
V gene: TRBV20-1; D gene: .; clone size: .; J gene: TRBJ1-6; CDR3 protein: CSAKDLNGRYNSPLHF
V gene: TRBV5-6; D gene: TRBD2; clone size: many; J gene: TRBJ2-3; CDR3 protein: CASSNLLAGESTDTQYF
V gene: TRBV29-1; D gene: .; clone size: .; J gene: TRBJ1-5; CDR3 protein: CSVDSGGNQPQHF
V gene: TRBV7-9; D gene: TRBD1; clone size: few; J gene: TRBJ2-7; CDR3 protein: CASSLGTGGNEQYF
V gene: TRBV15; D gene: .; clone size: .; J gene: TRBJ2-3; CDR3 protein: CATSKGTGSTDTQYF
V gene: TRBV6-5; D gene: TRBD1; clone size: many; J gene: TRBJ1-6; CDR3 protein: CASSYSSGTGNSPLHF
V gene: TRBV6-2/TRBV6-3; D gene: .; clone size: .; J gene: TRBJ1-1; CDR3 protein: CASNPRTKAEAFF
V gene: TRBV5-1; D gene: TRBD1; clone size: few; J gene: TRBJ1-2; CDR3 protein: CASRGQALYGYTF
V gene: TRBV27; D gene: .; clone size: .; J gene: TRBJ2-7; CDR3 protein: CASSSTGSFYEQYF
V gene: TRBV7-9; D gene: TRBD2; clone size: many; J gene: TRBJ2-5; CDR3 protein: CASSSGSSGLIETQYF
V gene: TRBV19; D gene: TRBD1; clone size: .; J gene: TRBJ1-2; CDR3 protein: CASSQDRIGYTF
V gene: TRBV7-9; D gene: .; clone size: few; J gene: TRBJ1-2; CDR3 protein: CASSLGGTTFAGYTF
V gene: TRBV7-2; D gene: .; clone size: few; J gene: TRBJ2-1; CDR3 protein: CASTVSYNEQFF
V gene: TRBV7-3; D gene: TRBD1; clone size: many; J gene: TRBJ1-1; CDR3 protein: CASSLGGTGEAFF
V gene: TRBV7-8; D gene: .; clone size: many; J gene: TRBJ2-1; CDR3 protein: CASSFFDTPLDEQFF
V gene: TRBV12-3/TRBV12-4; D gene: TRBD1; clone size: many; J gene: TRBJ1-1; CDR3 protein: CASSFTGGRTEAFF
V gene: TRBV20-1; D gene: .; clone size: few; J gene: TRBJ2-1; CDR3 protein: CSADTRESSYNEQFF